This is a list of T cell receptor beta chains from one sample in a study of blood T cell repertoires in COVID-19. TCRdb's copy holds only in-frame clones and misses some; the assay was immunoSEQ multiplex PCR. The table includes around 55,000 clones, about nine tenths detected once. The source material was peripheral blood. These receptors were collected from a human donor with active COVID-19. The donor label of this sample is uncertain. The CDR3 runs from the conserved cysteine through the conserved F or W. D genes are given only for firm matches. Some rows mark clone size as missing; the rest say once, few, many or name a class of expanded clone.

abundance,j_gene,d_gene,v_gene,CDR3aa
-,TRBJ2-7,TRBD2,TRBV27,CASSLRRSGLAGGGEQYF
-,TRBJ2-3,-,TRBV27,CASRPTSSGTDTQYF
-,TRBJ1-1,TRBD1,TRBV5-6,CASSPDRGIGEAFF
-,TRBJ2-1,-,TRBV7-2,CASSLVRGPYNEQFF
-,TRBJ1-4,-,TRBV27,CASGPFSPTNEKLFF
-,TRBJ2-7,TRBD2,TRBV27,CASSRGTSGARPYEQYF
-,TRBJ1-4,TRBD1,TRBV3-1/TRBV3-2,CASSPTTGGSEKLFF
-,TRBJ2-2,TRBD2,TRBV4-1,CASSHKRTSGLNTGELFF
-,TRBJ2-1,TRBD2,TRBV4-1,CASSPRGLAAYNEQFF
once,TRBJ1-2,TRBD1,TRBV2,CASSLQGAGYGYTF
-,TRBJ2-6,-,TRBV4-2,CASSQEAGTGANVLTF
-,TRBJ1-6,-,TRBV7-2,CASSLTGSVQSPLHF
-,TRBJ1-5,-,TRBV19,CASSIETDDQPQHF
-,TRBJ2-3,TRBD2,TRBV9,CASSVVAGGRDTQYF
-,TRBJ2-2,TRBD1,TRBV6-6,CASSWGDRVAGELFF
once,TRBJ2-7,-,TRBV5-1,CASQEGVGYEQYF
-,TRBJ2-7,-,TRBV29-1,CSVTTENYEQYF
-,TRBJ1-1,TRBD1,TRBV28,CASSFVRDSEAFF
once,TRBJ2-2,-,TRBV24-1,CATSFQNTGELFF
few,TRBJ2-6,TRBD2,TRBV6-1,CASSAGGGSGANVLTF